The 11 T cell receptor beta chains below come from one sample, sequenced in a study of cytomegalovirus exposure and HLA in healthy donors. The PCR made use of 60 Vbeta and 13 Jbeta primers. Libraries were prepared by immunoSEQ multiplex PCR; TCRdb keeps only in-frame clonotypes and omits some of them. Here the sample spans 180,000 or so clones, 8.5% to 10% being singletons. The sequenced sample was PBMCs. These receptors all stem from a young woman in good health and CMV-seropositive.

There are a few counts of this clone. The gene calls are TRBV18 and TRBJ1-1; D is perhaps TRBD1 (5 bases). The CDR3 has 15 residues. V was shortened by 5 bases and J by 5 bases, with 18 bases between the two germline ends. Germline V lookup: CDR1 KGHSH, CDR2 LQKENI. The CDR3 sequence: CASSRGSGGGTEAFF. CDR3 nucleotides: TGTGCCAGCTCAAGAGGAAGCGGGGGGGGTACTGAAGCTTTCTTT.

The chain has TRBV28 and TRBJ2-1, with TRBD2 as a possible D gene (6 bases). This CDR3 is 16 amino acids long. Trimming cost V 7 bases and J 7 bases, with 23 bases left between them. Germline lookup yields CDR1 MDHEN and CDR2 SYDVKM. The CDR3 region is CASTRRFAGLNNEQFF. The CDR3 coding sequence is TGTGCCAGCACCCGGAGGTTCGCGGGATTGAATAATGAGCAGTTCTTC.

This clone was seen a few times. The chain employs TRBV9 and TRBJ2-1; 8 nucleotides line up with TRBD2. Germline-derived CDR1 and CDR2 are SGDLS and YYNGEE. This CDR3 contains 15 residues. The ends lost 7 bases at V and 0 bases at J; junction bases unmatched: 6. CDR3 amino acids: CASSREGHSYNEQFF. Here the CDR3 DNA reads TGTGCCAGCTCCCGGGAGGGACACTCCTACAATGAGCAGTTCTTC.

In this sample, this clone turned up a few times. The chain combines TRBV7-9 with TRBJ1-1, with TRBD1 as a possible D gene (5 bases). The length of the CDR3 is 13 residues. CDR1 and CDR2 (germline): SEHNR, FQNEAQ (reference sequence). Trimming left V 6 bases short and J 1 base short, with 9 bases between. The CDR3 is CASSLDTNTEAFF. The CDR3 nucleotides read TGTGCCAGCAGTTTGGACACGAACACTGAAGCTTTCTTT.

This clone has only a few counts. The chain recombines TRBV15 with TRBJ1-2; the D is unclear. This CDR3 has 16 amino acids. The germline CDR1 and CDR2 sequences are LNHNV and YYDKDF (reference sequence). V was shortened by 0 bases and J by 0 bases, with 11 bases between the two germline ends. CDR3 region: CATSRDRPGTNYGYTF. The DNA of the CDR3 is TGTGCCACCAGCAGAGATAGACCGGGAACTAACTATGGCTACACCTTC.

The chain couples TRBV5-8 to TRBJ2-1; 10 bases are shared with TRBD2. The CDR3 runs to 17 residues. In germline, CDR1 is SGHTS, CDR2 YDEGEE. The V and J ends lost 0 bases and 5 bases, in that order; junction bases with no gene match: 8. This CDR3 reads CASSLVLLAGAHNEQFF. In nucleotides, the CDR3 is TGTGCCAGCAGCTTGGTCCTTCTAGCGGGGGCACACAATGAGCAGTTCTTC. Full variable domain (remainder filled in from reference TRBV5-8 and TRBJ2-1): EAGVTQSPTHLIKTRGQQATLRCSPISGHTSVYWYQQALGLGLQFLLWYDEGEERNRGNFPPRFSGRQFPNYSSELNVNALELEDSALYLCASSLVLLAGAHNEQFFGPGTRLTVL.

The rearrangement joins TRBV5-1 to TRBJ2-3; D is unclear. Germline CDR1 reads SGHRS; CDR2 reads YFSETQ. The CDR3 extends over 12 amino acids. Trimming took 4 bases from V and 2 from J, leaving 5 bases between them. The DNA of the CDR3 is TGCGCCAGCAGCGTATACACAGATACGCAGTATTTT. Translation: CASSVYTDTQYF.

The J gene is TRBJ1-2, the V gene TRBV9; D ambiguous. The V end lost 0 bases, the J end lost 6 bases, and 15 bases lay between the germline ends. CDR3 length: 15 residues. Germline values: CDR1 SGDLS, CDR2 YYNGEE. The CDR3 nucleotides are TGTGCCAGCAGCGTAGAAATAAGAGGCGGGGATGGCTACACCTTC. Amino acid sequence: CASSVEIRGGDGYTF. The complete variable domain, with remaining parts taken from reference TRBV9 and TRBJ1-2, reads DSGVTQTPKHLITATGQRVTLRCSPRSGDLSVYWYQQSLDQGLQFLIQYYNGEERAKGNILERFSAQQFPDLHSELNLSSLELGDSALYFCASSVEIRGGDGYTFGSGTRLTVV.

This clone was observed a handful of times. V and J are TRBV10-3 and TRBJ2-1; 9 bases line up with TRBD2. The CDR3 is 14 residues long. Losses at the gene ends were 2 bases for V and 7 bases for J; bases not matched to a gene: 3. Germline V gene lookup returns CDR1 ENHRY and CDR2 SYGVKD. CDR3 sequence: CAISEAGGPNEQFF. The CDR3 nucleotides read TGTGCCATCAGTGAGGCGGGAGGGCCTAATGAGCAGTTCTTC.

J is TRBJ2-7 and V is TRBV9; 10 bases fit TRBD1. Germline V gene data show CDR1 as SGDLS and CDR2 as YYNGEE. The CDR3 covers 15 residues. Losses at the gene ends were 3 bases for V and 2 bases for J; bases not matched to a gene: 5. DNA for the CDR3: TGTGCCAGCAGCGGCGGACAGGGGGGGCCCTACGAGCAGTACTTC. The encoded protein is CASSGGQGGPYEQYF.

The V call is TRBV27, the J call TRBJ1-5; D remains ambiguous. V was clipped by 6 bases and J by 5 bases, with 14 bases between them. In germline, CDR1 is MNHEY, CDR2 SMNVEV (reference sequence). This CDR3 is 14 amino acids long. Written as DNA, the CDR3 is TGTGCCAGCAGACCTACCCGGGTGGATCAGCCCCAGCATTTT. Its translation is CASRPTRVDQPQHF.